Sequencing of this T cell receptor (beta chain) was carried out in a study of shared clonotypes between healthy human individuals (TCRdb year 2020). Notes on the research overall: A couple of women and three men aged 18 to 49 years were included in the cohort. To increase sequencing depth and limit assay-specific biases, different laboratories used diverse techniques to prepare libraries and sequence TCR repertoires. To estimate repertoire size and how much clonotypes are shared between individuals, the study performed deep sequencing of blood TCR repertoires from five healthy adults. For each donor, CD4 naive and CD4 memory were each given three plates, CD8 naive was given two plates, and CD8 memory was given one plate. Each donor's leukapheresis produced roughly between about 0.85 and 10 billion PBMCs.

Healthy HIV-negative adults with no recently reported acute infections or vaccinations were included as donors. Every donor was a Caucasian adult living in Nashville, Tennessee, USA. CD4+ T cells were enriched by magnetic negative selection; naive cells were then positively selected on CD45RA, and the negative fraction formed the memory subset. After blood collection by leukapheresis, PBMCs were isolated using Ficoll-Histopaque density gradient centrifugation and then cryopreserved in the vapor phase of liquid nitrogen. Analytical flow cytometry was used to check the purity and quantity of every magnetically sorted T cell population. Genomic DNA was isolated from each sorted fraction and quantified by UV absorbance on a Nanodrop 2000c. The paper as a whole reports these results and caveats: Clonotypes shared by all four sorted-subset donors showed higher generation probabilities than non-shared clonotypes. About 5% of naive CD4, 3.5% of naive CD8, around 2.3% of memory CD4, and about 0.4% of memory CD8 clonotypes were shared across a few donors. Incomplete sequencing was indicated by rarefaction of sorted-subset datasets, despite the large sequencing depth. Sampling was limited to blood, and TCR repertoires in tissue likely differ from TCR repertoires in blood. Based on pairwise subsampling, the degree of clonotype sharing among donors was expected to be affected by sequencing depth. The small number of donors limited the genetic and exposure-history diversity represented. Naive subsets generally had larger estimated clonotype richness than memory subsets did.

Using the deep immunoSEQ assay, TCR CDR3 regions were amplified from genomic DNA by multiplex PCR. Genomic DNA extracted from each cell subset was distributed evenly over all wells of several immunoSEQ 96-well plates, and each plate served as one replicate. For sorted subsets, each replicate PCR was loaded with 200 ng genomic DNA, equivalent to approximately 27,000 T cell genomes. Purified libraries were measured with a Qubit 3.0 fluorometer, size-checked on a Bioanalyzer 2100, and measured again with the KAPA Library Quantification kit. Each immunoSEQ 96-well plate was sequenced on its own single-read 150-cycle Illumina NextSeq 550 flow cell. On the study's bioinformatics: Because the immunoSEQ output held only junctional sequences and lacked quality scores, the filtering could not match the filtering applied to full-length reads. To assign V/J genes and CDR3, sequences were annotated using PyIR, a Python wrapper for IgBLAST v1.9, with IMGT germline references. Reads with weak V/J assignments (E-value above 1e-6), missing CDR3, stop codons, out-of-frame junctions, or ambiguous translated residues were removed. V3J clonotypes were defined as sequences sharing the same inferred V gene, J gene, and CDR3 amino acid sequence. The percentage overlap between two repertoires was calculated by dividing the number of shared unique clonotypes by the size of the smaller repertoire. Repertoire richness was assessed with RTK rarefaction, the Chao1 estimator, and Recon v2.1 estimates of unobserved clonotypes. OLGA was used to compute generation probabilities for all TCRbeta clonotypes that the gDNA method yielded from a handful of donors. The immuneACCESS repertoire file appears here via TCRdb, limited to in-frame rearrangements. These files lack a portion of the clones; in checked studies, under half of the deficit traces to unresolved V genes, and the cause of the others is not known. V, J and clone size were drawn from that table, and D and trimming were deduced from the DNA. Present in this sample are 500,000 or so clones, about 96% of which were seen just once. The ten top clones hold about 0.059% of the sample.

As regards this clone: It lacks a known antigen. The input lacks base qualities; no much larger clone sits a single base away.

The germline V gene (reference sequence) supplies CDR1 WNHNN and CDR2 SYGVQD. The CDR3 sequence holds 14 residues, the cysteine and phenylalanine included. CDR3 DNA only is kept here, 42 bases in frame from base 1. V loses 0 bases, J loses 7 bases, and the germline ends lie 10 bases apart. The sequencing sample was made of naive CD4+ T cells sorted from blood. The label giving this sample's cell subset or site can be read as: CD45RA+ positively selected. The sequence was obtained from a woman between 25 and 40 years old in good health. The sequence links TRBV10-1 to TRBJ2-4, with the D segment identity uncertain. The nucleotides are TGCGCCAGCAGTGAGTCGTTAGGGTCTAACATTCAGTACTTC. It specifies CASSESLGSNIQYF.